The 18 T cell receptor beta chains listed next were all sequenced from one sample in a study of beta chain features in type 1 diabetes. Reverse transcription of all isolated RNA meant that expressed TCRB transcripts were sequenced. Only in-frame clones appear in the TCRdb table, and some are missing; sequencing was by immunoSEQ multiplex PCR. The sample yields a few hundred thousand clones, 30% seen once. Sequencing input: naive CD4+ T cells from blood. These receptors came from a man between 18 and 35 years old in good health.

The chain couples TRBV7-2 to TRBJ2-5; D ambiguous. Germline CDR1 reads SGHTA; CDR2 reads FQGNSA. Trimming left V 0 bases short and J 3 bases short, with 8 bases between. The CDR3 sequence is 14 residues long. CDR3 region: CASSLAGSKETQYF. The CDR3 DNA reads TGTGCCAGCAGCTTAGCTGGGTCGAAAGAGACCCAGTACTTC.

This clone has just a few counts. This chain uses TRBV18 with TRBJ2-1; 15 bases agree with TRBD2. CDR3 length equals 16 residues. Germline CDR1 and CDR2: KGHSH and LQKENI. The V and J ends lost 0 bases and 9 bases, in that order; junction bases with no gene match: 3. The CDR3 DNA sequence: TGTGCCAGCTCACCACCGGGACTAGCGGGAGGAGGTGAGCAGTTCTTC. This codes for CASSPPGLAGGGEQFF.

This clone occurred a few times. Other DNA sequences in this sample translate to the same CDR3. V is TRBV30 and J is TRBJ2-3; no reliable D call. Germline V gene sequence: CDR1 GTSNPN, CDR2 SVGIG (reference sequence). V lost 0 bases, J lost 6 bases, and 4 bases lay in between. The CDR3 has 11 residues. The CDR3, as DNA: TGTGCCTGGAGTGTTGGTGATACGCAGTATTTT. It specifies CAWSVGDTQYF. Using reference TRBV30 and TRBJ2-3 for the parts outside the CDR3, the full variable domain is SQTIHQWPATLVQPVGSPLSLECTVEGTSNPNLYWYRQAAGRGLQLLFYSVGIGQISSEVPQNLSASRPQDRQFILSSKKLLLSDSGFYLCAWSVGDTQYFGPGTRLTVL.

The chain uses TRBV19 and TRBJ2-1; D is uncertain. The V and J ends lost 5 bases and 4 bases respectively, with 18 bases between them. The CDR3 loop spans 16 amino acids. Germline V gene lookup returns CDR1 LNHDA and CDR2 SQIVND (reference sequence). CDR3 DNA sequence: TGTGCCAGTAGTCTGCCATCCTCGTTTGCTTACAATGAGCAGTTCTTC. Translation: CASSLPSSFAYNEQFF.

This clone showed up just a few times. This sequence joins TRBV9 and TRBJ2-5; weak D call: TRBD1 (6 bases). The CDR3 is 14 amino acids. With 4 bases removed from V and 5 bases from J, the gap between germline ends came to 15 bases. Germline CDR1 reads SGDLS; CDR2 reads YYNGEE. The CDR3 here is CASSPQGFYETQYF. DNA of the CDR3: TGTGCCAGCAGCCCCCAGGGGTTCTACGAGACCCAGTACTTC.

The chain uses TRBV30 and TRBJ2-1; D is unresolved. This CDR3 is built from 13 residues. Trimming removed 2 bases from V and 10 bases from J, with 15 bases in between. Looked up from germline, CDR1 is GTSNPN and CDR2 is SVGIG (reference sequence). This chain's CDR3 is CAWSLQSAGEQFF. CDR3 nucleotides: TGTGCCTGGAGTCTCCAGAGCGCAGGAGAGCAGTTCTTC.

This clone was observed a few times. The chain employs TRBV27 and TRBJ2-3, with a tentative D call TRBD1 (6 bases). The CDR3 covers 15 residues. Trimming stripped 1 base from V and 3 bases from J, with 11 bases between. Germline V gene lookup returns CDR1 MNHEY and CDR2 SMNVEV (reference sequence). The CDR3: CASSLFRQATDTQYF. Written as DNA, the CDR3 is TGTGCCAGCAGTTTATTCCGACAGGCGACAGATACGCAGTATTTT.

This chain connects TRBV5-1 to TRBJ2-1; no clear D gene. This CDR3 comprises 13 residues. Germline V gene sequence: CDR1 SGHRS, CDR2 YFSETQ. Trimming took off 4 bases at V and 0 bases at J, with 5 bases between the two ends. CDR3 sequence: CASSKDSYNEQFF. DNA for the CDR3: TGCGCCAGCAGCAAGGACTCCTACAATGAGCAGTTCTTC.

Only a few counts were recorded for this clone. This chain joins TRBV7-3 and TRBJ2-3, with D possibly TRBD2 on 6 matching bases. CDR1 SGHTA and CDR2 FQGTGA come from the germline V gene. CDR3 length: 15 amino acids. Trimming stripped 3 bases from V and 2 bases from J, with 12 bases between. CDR3: CASSLGRRATDTQYF. The DNA of the CDR3 is TGTGCCAGCAGCTTGGGCAGGAGGGCCACAGATACGCAGTATTTT.

The chain is built from TRBV18 and TRBJ2-1; 7 bases line up with TRBD2. The CDR3 runs to 17 residues. Looked up from germline, CDR1 is KGHSH and CDR2 is LQKENI. V gave up 1 base and J gave up 0 bases; unmatched junction bases: 6. CDR3 sequence (DNA): TGTGCCAGCTCACCACGGCGCGGGGGAAGCTCCTACAATGAGCAGTTCTTC. Its protein is CASSPRRGGSSYNEQFF.

CDR3 nucleotides: TGTGCCAGCAGTAACCTAGCGGGACCTAGCACAGATACGCAGTATTTT. Translated, it gives CASSNLAGPSTDTQYF. V gene TRBV27 combines with J gene TRBJ2-3, with 9 bases matching TRBD2. This CDR3 comprises 16 residues. J lost 0 bases, V lost 5 bases, and 6 bases had no gene match. Germline loops: CDR1 MNHEY, CDR2 SMNVEV (reference sequence).

This sequence joins TRBV14 and TRBJ2-3, with a possible D match to TRBD2 (6 bases). CDR3 size: 16 residues. Germline CDR1 SGHDN, CDR2 FVKESK. Trimming shortened V by 3 bases and J by 4 bases, and 17 bases separated the two germline ends. CDR3 sequence reads: CASSHRTGSSADTQYF. The CDR3 nucleotides are TGTGCCAGCAGCCACCGGACTGGATCTAGCGCAGATACGCAGTATTTT.

This clone appeared a few times. V usage is TRBV9 and J usage is TRBJ2-2; 9 bases fit TRBD1. The CDR3 is 15 amino acids. J gave up 4 bases and V 4 bases, and 5 bases lay outside the gene matches. Per the germline V gene, CDR1 is SGDLS and CDR2 is YYNGEE. For the CDR3, the DNA is TGTGCCAGCAGCCCCGGACAGGGGATCACCGGGGAGCTGTTTTTT. Translated, it gives CASSPGQGITGELFF.

This clone has only a few counts. The same CDR3 also results from other DNA sequences found in this sample. The V gene is TRBV28, the J gene TRBJ2-3; the D is unclear. CDR1 and CDR2 from the germline V gene are MDHEN and SYDVKM. This CDR3 has 11 residues. Deletions cut 5 bases from V and 4 bases from J, with 4 bases between. For the CDR3, the DNA is TGTGCCAGCAGTGGGGCAGATACGCAGTATTTT. This codes for CASSGADTQYF.

In this sample, this clone turned up a few times. Relative to the germline gene, one junction end is altered; a read error may explain this. The same CDR3 arises from other DNA sequences in this sample as well. The rearrangement joins TRBV20-1 to TRBJ2-1; D remains ambiguous. This CDR3 region has 11 residues. Germline assignment: CDR1 DFQATT and CDR2 SNEGSKA (reference sequence). CDR3 residues: CSARVVDEQFF. The CDR3, as DNA: TGCAGTGCCAGAGTGGTAGATGAGCAGTTCTTC.

This clone was seen more than once but under ten times. The chain combines TRBV7-9 with TRBJ2-3, with 9 bases fitting TRBD2. The CDR3 spans 16 residues. Germline V gene sequence: CDR1 SEHNR, CDR2 FQNEAQ (reference sequence). J lost 0 bases, V lost 2 bases, and 3 bases had no gene match. This CDR3 is CASSLLAGSSTDTQYF. The CDR3 nucleotides are TGTGCCAGCAGCTTACTAGCGGGATCTAGCACAGATACGCAGTATTTT. The full variable domain, with the rest looked up from reference TRBV7-9 and TRBJ2-3, is DTGVSQNPRHKITKRGQNVTFRCDPISEHNRLYWYRQTLGQGPEFLTYFQNEAQLEKSRLLSDRFSAERPKGSFSTLEIQRTEQGDSAMYLCASSLLAGSSTDTQYFGPGTRLTVL.

The CDR3 coding sequence is TGTGCCACCAGCAGAGATGGACTCACCACAGATACGCAGTATTTT. Translated: CATSRDGLTTDTQYF. The V and J genes are TRBV15 and TRBJ2-3, with D perhaps TRBD2 (5 bases). V lost 0 bases and J 2 bases, leaving 9 bases between the germline ends. CDR1 LNHNV and CDR2 YYDKDF come from the germline V gene (reference sequence). The CDR3 is 15 residues long.

The table lists this clone with a few counts. This chain connects TRBV29-1 to TRBJ1-2; a possible D gene is TRBD1 (6 bases). There are 12 residues in the CDR3. Germline lookup yields CDR1 SQVTM and CDR2 ANQGSEA. V lost 6 bases to trimming and J lost 2 bases, with 10 bases between them. This chain's CDR3 is CSVHQGNYGYTF. The CDR3 bases are TGCAGCGTACATCAGGGGAACTATGGCTACACCTTC.